The 28 T cell receptor beta chains presented below share a single source sample, sequenced in a study of CD8 T cells in ankylosing spondylitis (dated by TCRdb to between 2016 and 2019). Preparation of the library involved 5' RACE. Sequencing instrument: Illumina HiSeq 2500. In-frame beta chains were kept once TCRdb had trimmed the public reads at Q25 with fastp and called clones with MiXCR. Identical CDR3 proteins give one entry, which carries the most common genes and DNA. Within this sample are 250,000 or so distinct CDR3 sequences, with 15% to 20% of them counted one time only. The top ten constitute roughly a third of the sample. The sequenced sample consisted of blood, either unsorted or a sorted T cell fraction (not recorded which). These receptors originate from a male donor with ankylosing spondylitis or in good health (not recorded which).

There are many counts of this clonotype. The gene calls are TRBV11-2 and TRBJ2-3, with D tentatively TRBD2 (6 bases). The germline V gene has CDR1 SGHAT and CDR2 FQNNGV. The V end was cut by 5 bases, the J end by 1 base, with 13 bases between. This CDR3 contains 15 residues. CDR3 nucleotide sequence: TGTGCCAGCAGCCTAGCGCTCGAAGGCACAGATACGCAGTATTTT. It specifies CASSLALEGTDTQYF. The whole variable domain, remainder taken from reference TRBV11-2 and TRBJ2-3, is EAGVAQSPRYKIIEKRQSVAFWCNPISGHATLYWYQQILGQGPKLLIQFQNNGVVDDSQLPKDRFSAERLKGVDSTLKIQPAKLEDSAVYLCASSLALEGTDTQYFGPGTRLTVL.

A few counts support this clonotype. At one boundary the junction diverges from the germline segment, which might be a read error. The rearrangement uses TRBV7-7 and TRBJ2-2; D ambiguous. Germline CDR1 and CDR2: SSHAT and FNYEAQ (reference sequence). The CDR3 has 13 residues. CDR3 residues: CASSLEDTGELFF. As DNA, the CDR3 is TGTGCTAGCAGCTTAGAAGACACCGGGGAGCTGTTTTTT.

The rearrangement joins TRBV5-5 to TRBJ2-3; 7 positions match TRBD2. The CDR3 length is 14 residues. The germline V gene has CDR1 SGHKS and CDR2 YYEKEE (reference sequence). Trimming removed 6 bases from V and 0 bases from J; junction bases left unmatched: 4. Written as DNA, the CDR3 is TGTGCCAGCACCCCGACTAGCAGCACAGATACGCAGTATTTT. The encoded protein is CASTPTSSTDTQYF.

This clonotype was found many times. The CDR3 nucleotides are TGTGCCAGCAGTGACGACAGTAACACCGGGGAGCTGTTTTTT. Its protein product is CASSDDSNTGELFF. This chain links TRBV6-2 or TRBV6-3 with TRBJ2-2, with D possibly being TRBD1 (5 bases). V dropped 5 bases and J dropped 2 bases, with 9 bases sitting between them. Germline CDR1 is MNHEY and CDR2 is SVGEGT. The CDR3 has 14 residues.

The J gene is TRBJ2-1, the V gene TRBV6-5; no reliable D call. The V end lost 6 bases, the J end lost 2 bases, and 5 bases lay between the germline ends. The CDR3 spans 12 residues. The V gene's germline CDR1 is MNHEY and CDR2 SVGAGI. The CDR3 spells CASRGTYNEQFF. As DNA, the CDR3 is TGTGCCAGCAGGGGGACCTACAATGAGCAGTTCTTC.

This clonotype was seen at least ten times. This chain links TRBV10-3 with TRBJ2-1; D is unresolved. With 1 base removed from V and 6 bases from J, the gap between germline ends came to 4 bases. The CDR3 runs 12 residues. In germline, CDR1 is ENHRY, CDR2 SYGVKD. The CDR3 DNA reads TGTGCCATCAGTGAGTGGGGCAATGAGCAGTTCTTC. Its translation is CAISEWGNEQFF.

In its sample, this clonotype was seen a few times. The chain links TRBV27 to TRBJ2-1; 8 bases map to TRBD1. Germline trimming cut 4 bases from V and 6 bases from J; bases unmatched to any gene: 11. Germline V lookup: CDR1 MNHEY, CDR2 SMNVEV (reference sequence). This CDR3 is built from 16 residues. The DNA of the CDR3 is TGTGCCAGCAGTTCCCATCAGGGGGCGCTAGTCAATGAGCAGTTCTTC. It encodes CASSSHQGALVNEQFF.

At least ten counts were recorded for this clonotype. V and J are TRBV29-1 and TRBJ2-1; 10 bases line up with TRBD2. This CDR3 is 13 amino acids long. CDR1 SQVTM and CDR2 ANQGSEA come from the germline V gene. V was pared by 6 bases and J by 5 bases, with 4 bases of the junction left unmatched. CDR3 in amino acids: CSVGTSENNEQFF. DNA of the CDR3: TGCAGCGTCGGGACTAGCGAGAACAATGAGCAGTTCTTC.

This clonotype was counted a few times. The chain uses TRBV11-2 and TRBJ2-7; the D is unclear. Trimming left V 1 base short and J 2 bases short, with 9 bases between. Germline lookup yields CDR1 SGHAT and CDR2 FQNNGV. The length of the CDR3 is 14 residues. The CDR3 DNA follows: TGTGCCAGCAGCTTAGTGTCCGCAGCCTACGAGCAGTACTTC. Translated: CASSLVSAAYEQYF.

This clonotype appeared many times. The chain couples TRBV7-2 to TRBJ1-2; 8 nucleotides agree with TRBD1. The J segment lost 4 bases and the V segment lost 0 bases, leaving 4 bases of the junction unmatched. Germline V gene lookup returns CDR1 SGHTA and CDR2 FQGNSA. This CDR3 comprises 15 residues. CDR3 coding DNA: TGTGCCAGCAGCTTAGCGGGTACAGGGGGCTATGGCTACACCTTC. This translates into CASSLAGTGGYGYTF. The whole variable domain, remainder taken from reference TRBV7-2 and TRBJ1-2, is GAGVSQSPSNKVTEKGKDVELRCDPISGHTALYWYRQSLGQGLEFLIYFQGNSAPDKSGLPSDRFSAERTGGSVSTLTIQRTQQEDSAVYLCASSLAGTGGYGYTFGSGTRLTVV.

The rearrangement joins TRBV5-6 to TRBJ2-3, with a possible D match to TRBD1 (6 bases). There are 17 residues in the CDR3. V was trimmed by 2 bases and J by 3 bases, leaving 19 bases between them. Germline CDR1 reads SGHDT; CDR2 reads YYEEEE. The CDR3 coding sequence is TGTGCCAGCAGCTTCTGGACAGTTTCGGTTAGTACAGATACGCAGTATTTT. Translation gives CASSFWTVSVSTDTQYF.

This clonotype was recorded only once. This chain links TRBV4-3 with TRBJ2-6, with 10 bases fitting TRBD2. J lost 4 bases, V lost 0 bases, and 9 bases had no gene match. Germline V gives CDR1 LGHNA, CDR2 YSLEER. The CDR3 is 19 amino acids. The CDR3 DNA is TGCGCCAGCAGCCAAGATCCGTCAGCGGGAGGGCCCGGGGCCAACGTCCTGACTTTC. This translates into CASSQDPSAGGPGANVLTF.

The V gene is TRBV11-2, the J gene TRBJ2-5; D possibly matches TRBD1 or TRBD2 (5 bases each). This CDR3 spans 14 amino acids. Germline lookup yields CDR1 SGHAT and CDR2 FQNNGV. Trimming pared 6 bases from V and 5 bases from J, leaving 16 bases between. The chain's CDR3 is CASRPLGVGETQYF. CDR3 coding DNA: TGTGCCAGCAGACCTTTGGGGGTGGGTGAGACCCAGTACTTC. Complete variable domain (other parts from reference TRBV11-2 and TRBJ2-5): EAGVAQSPRYKIIEKRQSVAFWCNPISGHATLYWYQQILGQGPKLLIQFQNNGVVDDSQLPKDRFSAERLKGVDSTLKIQPAKLEDSAVYLCASRPLGVGETQYFGPGTRLLVL.

J is TRBJ2-7 and V is TRBV4-1; D might be TRBD1 or TRBD2, each matching 6 bases. V shed 4 bases and J shed 5 bases, with 15 bases lying between them. CDR3 size: 14 residues. Germline CDR1 MGHRA, CDR2 YSYEKL. The CDR3 DNA is TGCGCCAGCAGCCGCGTGGAGGGGGATCACGAGCAGTACTTC. This sequence encodes CASSRVEGDHEQYF.

The chain combines TRBV5-1 with TRBJ2-2; TRBD2 is a possible D gene (5 bases). The germline CDR1 and CDR2 sequences are SGHRS and YFSETQ. V lost 4 bases and J lost 3, with 16 bases in between. There are 16 residues in the CDR3. CDR3 nucleotide sequence: TGCGCCAGCAGCCCCGGGATAGGCGGCGACACCGGGGAGCTGTTTTTT. Protein product: CASSPGIGGDTGELFF.

The chain employs TRBV5-1 and TRBJ2-7; D might be TRBD1 (6 bases). CDR1 and CDR2 (germline): SGHRS, YFSETQ. The CDR3 consists of 14 residues. V dropped 4 bases and J dropped 3 bases, with 14 bases sitting between them. CDR3 DNA sequence: TGCGCCAGCAGCCTGGACAGCTTCTTCTACGAGCAGTACTTC. Translated: CASSLDSFFYEQYF.

This clonotype showed up just a few times. The chain has TRBV4-1 and TRBJ1-1, with D tentatively TRBD1 (5 bases). The CDR3 runs to 14 residues. The germline V and J ends were trimmed by 0 bases and 3 bases, with 8 bases remaining between them. Germline loops: CDR1 MGHRA, CDR2 YSYEKL. CDR3 in amino acids: CASSQEGAYTEAFF. CDR3 sequence (DNA): TGCGCCAGCAGCCAAGAAGGGGCTTACACTGAAGCTTTCTTT.

This chain uses TRBV7-3 with TRBJ2-2; D is perhaps TRBD1 (6 bases). V lost 5 bases and J lost 1, with 8 bases in between. The CDR3 has 14 residues. Germline values: CDR1 SGHTA, CDR2 FQGTGA. The chain's CDR3 is CASSSRGNTGELFF. The CDR3 DNA sequence: TGTGCCAGCAGCAGCAGGGGGAACACCGGGGAGCTGTTTTTT. The full variable domain, completed using reference TRBV7-3 and TRBJ2-2, is GAGVSQTPSNKVTEKGKYVELRCDPISGHTALYWYRQSLGQGPEFLIYFQGTGAADDSGLPNDRFFAVRPEGSVSTLKIQRTERGDSAVYLCASSSRGNTGELFFGEGSRLTVL.

The CDR3 sequence is CASSGGTRVDIQYF. CDR3 nucleotide sequence: TGTGCCAGCAGTGGTGGGACTAGGGTAGACATTCAGTACTTC. The chain joins TRBV27 to TRBJ2-4; TRBD2 agrees at 8 bases. Germline V lookup: CDR1 MNHEY, CDR2 SMNVEV (reference sequence). The junction had 8 bases not matched to a gene; V was cut back by 5 bases and J by 8 bases. CDR3 length equals 14 residues.

In its sample, this clonotype was seen a few times. The chain recombines TRBV29-1 with TRBJ1-1, with 8 bases matching TRBD1. CDR1 is SQVTM and CDR2 is ANQGSEA in the germline V gene. The CDR3 is 15 amino acids. Trimming cost V 0 bases and J 2 bases; bases outside gene matches: 5. The CDR3 DNA reads TGCAGCGTTGAAGATTGGACAGGGTCCAACACTGAAGCTTTCTTT. It codes for CSVEDWTGSNTEAFF.

This clonotype was found a few times. V usage is TRBV27 and J usage is TRBJ2-7; 7 bases are a match to TRBD1. Germline V gene data show CDR1 as MNHEY and CDR2 as SMNVEV (reference sequence). The CDR3 extends over 16 amino acids. The junction had 7 bases not matched to a gene; V was cut back by 0 bases and J by 2 bases. The DNA of the CDR3 is TGTGCCAGCAGTTTATCCTGGGACAGCTCCACCTACGAGCAGTACTTC. Translated: CASSLSWDSSTYEQYF.

The CDR3 here is CASSLGVTGNEQFF. In DNA, the CDR3 is TGTGCCAGCAGTTTGGGGGTGACAGGCAATGAGCAGTTCTTC. The chain carries TRBV27 and TRBJ2-1; a possible D gene is TRBD1 (6 bases). The CDR3 totals 14 residues. Per germline, CDR1 MNHEY and CDR2 SMNVEV (reference sequence). V shed 3 bases and J shed 6 bases, with 12 bases lying between them.

The sample holds a few counts of this clonotype. This chain links TRBV29-1 with TRBJ1-2; D is undetermined. The germline V and J ends were trimmed by 6 bases and 5 bases, with 13 bases remaining between them. This CDR3 has 12 amino acids. CDR1 SQVTM and CDR2 ANQGSEA come from the germline V gene. CDR3 residues: CSVLWRAYGYTF. The CDR3 region has the DNA TGCAGCGTCCTCTGGAGGGCTTATGGCTACACCTTC.

The chain recombines TRBV27 with TRBJ2-7; TRBD1 matches 9 bases. Germline values: CDR1 MNHEY, CDR2 SMNVEV (reference sequence). The J segment lost 4 bases and the V segment lost 5 bases, leaving 12 bases of the junction unmatched. This CDR3 region has 16 residues. The DNA of the CDR3 is TGTGCCAGCAGTGCGGGGACGGGACAGGGACCATACGAGCAGTACTTC. Amino acids: CASSAGTGQGPYEQYF.

The table lists this clonotype with a few counts. The chain is built from TRBV7-2 and TRBJ2-1; 10 bases fit TRBD1. Germline V CDR1 and CDR2: SGHTA, FQGNSA. J was trimmed by 0 bases and V by 5 bases; bases with no gene match: 7. This CDR3 comprises 17 residues. The CDR3 sequence is CASSAYRTGGSYNEQFF. CDR3 in DNA: TGTGCCAGCAGCGCTTACAGGACAGGGGGCTCCTACAATGAGCAGTTCTTC.

This clonotype has only a few counts. The chain has TRBV7-9 and TRBJ2-7; D perhaps matches TRBD2 (6 bases). The CDR3 length is 13 residues. Germline CDR1 and CDR2: SEHNR and FQNEAQ (reference sequence). V was pared by 4 bases and J by 6 bases, with 13 bases between. The CDR3 sequence: CASSSGGWVEQYF. The CDR3 nucleotides read TGTGCCAGCAGCTCCGGGGGATGGGTCGAGCAGTACTTC.

At least ten counts were recorded for this clonotype. A read error may produce the germline difference seen at one junction end. This chain uses TRBV7-7 with TRBJ2-2, with 10 bases identical to TRBD1. The CDR3 consists of 19 residues. Germline V gives CDR1 SSHAT, CDR2 FNYEAQ (reference sequence). Written as DNA, the CDR3 is TGTGCTAGCAGCTTAGCGGTTGGACAGGGGGATTTGTGGACCGGGGAGCTGTTTTTT. As protein: CASSLAVGQGDLWTGELFF.

CDR3 in DNA: TGTGCCAGCAGCGTTAAGGGGGCGGTCTATGGCTACACCTTC. This codes for CASSVKGAVYGYTF. The V gene is TRBV7-2, the J gene TRBJ1-2, with TRBD1 matching 7 bases. The CDR3 loop spans 14 amino acids. Losses at the gene ends were 5 bases for V and 4 bases for J; bases not matched to a gene: 7. Germline V CDR1 and CDR2: SGHTA, FQGNSA.